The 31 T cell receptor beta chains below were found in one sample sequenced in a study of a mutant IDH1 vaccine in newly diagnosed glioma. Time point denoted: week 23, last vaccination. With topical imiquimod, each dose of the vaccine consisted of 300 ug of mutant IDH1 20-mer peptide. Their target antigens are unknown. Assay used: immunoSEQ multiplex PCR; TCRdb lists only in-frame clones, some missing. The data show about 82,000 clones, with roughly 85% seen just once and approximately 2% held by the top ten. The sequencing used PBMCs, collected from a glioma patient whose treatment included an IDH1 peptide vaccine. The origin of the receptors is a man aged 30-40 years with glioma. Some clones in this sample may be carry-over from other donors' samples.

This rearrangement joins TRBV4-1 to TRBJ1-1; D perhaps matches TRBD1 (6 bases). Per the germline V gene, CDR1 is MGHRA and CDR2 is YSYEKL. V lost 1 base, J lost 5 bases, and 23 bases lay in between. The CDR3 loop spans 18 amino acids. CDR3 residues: CASSQGTASTRGGTEAFF. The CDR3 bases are TGCGCCAGCAGCCAAGGGACAGCCTCAACCCGGGGGGGGACTGAAGCTTTCTTT.

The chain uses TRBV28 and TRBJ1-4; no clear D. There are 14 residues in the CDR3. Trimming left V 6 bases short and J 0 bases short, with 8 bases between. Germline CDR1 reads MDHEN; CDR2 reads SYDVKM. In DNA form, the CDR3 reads TGTGCCAGCAGCCCGGCGGCAACTAATGAAAAACTGTTTTTT. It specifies CASSPAATNEKLFF.

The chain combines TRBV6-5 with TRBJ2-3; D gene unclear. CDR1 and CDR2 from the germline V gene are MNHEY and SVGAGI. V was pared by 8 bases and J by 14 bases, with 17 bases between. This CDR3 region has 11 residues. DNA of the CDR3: TGTGCCAGCGGTAATGGCGGCCCCCCGTATTTT. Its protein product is CASGNGGPPYF.

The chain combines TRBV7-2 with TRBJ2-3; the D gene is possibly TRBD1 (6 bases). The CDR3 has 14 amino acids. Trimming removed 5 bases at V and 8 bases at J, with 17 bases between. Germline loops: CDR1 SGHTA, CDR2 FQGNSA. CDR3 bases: TGTGCCAGCAGCCCCGGGACAAATCAGGGTACGCAGTATTTT. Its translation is CASSPGTNQGTQYF.

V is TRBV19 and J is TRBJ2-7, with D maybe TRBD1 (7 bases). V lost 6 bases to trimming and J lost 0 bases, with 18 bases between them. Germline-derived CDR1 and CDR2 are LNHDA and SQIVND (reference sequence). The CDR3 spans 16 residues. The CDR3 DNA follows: TGTGCCAGTAGGCCATACTGGGGGGACAGCTCCTACGAGCAGTACTTC. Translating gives CASRPYWGDSSYEQYF.

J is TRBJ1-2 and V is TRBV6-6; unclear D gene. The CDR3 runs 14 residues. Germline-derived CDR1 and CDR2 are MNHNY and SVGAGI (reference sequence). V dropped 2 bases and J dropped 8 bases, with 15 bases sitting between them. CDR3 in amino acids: CASSYAVAEKGYTF. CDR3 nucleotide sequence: TGTGCCAGCAGTTACGCGGTAGCCGAAAAGGGCTACACCTTC.

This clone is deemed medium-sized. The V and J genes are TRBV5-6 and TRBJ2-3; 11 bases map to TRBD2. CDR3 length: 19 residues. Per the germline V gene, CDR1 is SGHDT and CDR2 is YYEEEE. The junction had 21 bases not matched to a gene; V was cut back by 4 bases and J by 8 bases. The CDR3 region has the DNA TGTGCCAGCAGCGAAACACGGTCTGTAGCGGGAGGGCACCGTGGTACGCAGTATTTT. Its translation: CASSETRSVAGGHRGTQYF.

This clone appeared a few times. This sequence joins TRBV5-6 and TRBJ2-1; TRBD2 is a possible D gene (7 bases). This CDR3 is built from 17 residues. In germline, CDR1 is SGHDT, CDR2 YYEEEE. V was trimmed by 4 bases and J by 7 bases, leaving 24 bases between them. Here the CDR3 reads CASSDGWGGPTRNEQFF. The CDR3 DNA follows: TGTGCCAGCAGCGACGGTTGGGGGGGCCCGACACGGAATGAGCAGTTCTTC.

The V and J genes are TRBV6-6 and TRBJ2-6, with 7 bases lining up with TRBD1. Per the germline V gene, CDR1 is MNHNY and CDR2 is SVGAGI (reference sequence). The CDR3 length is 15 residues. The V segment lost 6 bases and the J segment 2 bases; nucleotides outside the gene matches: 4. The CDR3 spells CASRTGTAGANVLTF. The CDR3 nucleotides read TGTGCCAGCAGAACCGGGACAGCTGGGGCCAACGTCCTGACTTTC.

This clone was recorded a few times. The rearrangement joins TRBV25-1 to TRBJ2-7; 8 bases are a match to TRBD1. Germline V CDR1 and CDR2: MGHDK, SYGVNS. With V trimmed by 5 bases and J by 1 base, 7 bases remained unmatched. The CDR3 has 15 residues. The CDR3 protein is CASSPGTGHSYEQYF. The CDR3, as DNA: TGTGCCAGCAGTCCAGGGACAGGTCATTCCTACGAGCAGTACTTC.

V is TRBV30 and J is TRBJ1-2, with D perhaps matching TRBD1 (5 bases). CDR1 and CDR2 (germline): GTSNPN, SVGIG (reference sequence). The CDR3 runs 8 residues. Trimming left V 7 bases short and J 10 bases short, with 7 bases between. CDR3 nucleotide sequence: TGTGCCTTGGGACCCTACACCTTC. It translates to CALGPYTF.

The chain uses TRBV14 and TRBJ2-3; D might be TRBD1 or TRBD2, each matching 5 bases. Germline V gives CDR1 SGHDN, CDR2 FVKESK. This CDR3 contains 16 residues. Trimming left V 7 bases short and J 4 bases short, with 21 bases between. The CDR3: CASNGAGGRWADTQYF. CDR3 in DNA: TGTGCCAGCAATGGGGCCGGTGGGAGATGGGCAGATACGCAGTATTTT.

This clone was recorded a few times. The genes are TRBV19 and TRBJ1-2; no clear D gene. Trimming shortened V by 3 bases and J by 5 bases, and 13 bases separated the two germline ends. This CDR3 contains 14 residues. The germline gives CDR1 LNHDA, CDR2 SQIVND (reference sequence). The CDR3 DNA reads TGTGCCAGTAGTATGCTGGGCTTGGGGTATGGCTACACCTTC. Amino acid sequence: CASSMLGLGYGYTF.

CDR3 loop: CASSLVQGGAYEQYF. The CDR3 DNA sequence: TGTGCCAGCAGCTTAGTCCAGGGGGGAGCCTACGAGCAGTACTTC. This chain joins TRBV7-2 and TRBJ2-5, with a possible D match to TRBD1 (7 bases). With the DNA end fitting TRBJ2-7 better, the J assignment may be wrong. The germline V gene has CDR1 SGHTA and CDR2 FQGNSA. CDR3 size: 15 residues.

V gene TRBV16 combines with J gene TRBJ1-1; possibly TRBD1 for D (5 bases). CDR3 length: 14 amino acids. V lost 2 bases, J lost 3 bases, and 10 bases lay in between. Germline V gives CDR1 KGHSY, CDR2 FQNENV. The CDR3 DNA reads TGTGCCAGCAGCCAACAGGGTAGGGACACTGAAGCTTTCTTT. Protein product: CASSQQGRDTEAFF.

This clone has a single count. For the CDR3, the DNA is TGTGCCAGCGGATGGACAGTCAATTCACCCCTCCACTTT. Encoded protein: CASGWTVNSPLHF. The chain is built from TRBV6-4 and TRBJ1-6; D is possibly TRBD1 (6 bases). Germline V gene lookup returns CDR1 MRHNA and CDR2 SNTAGT. Trimming removed 8 bases from V and 7 bases from J, with 12 bases in between. The CDR3 spans 13 residues.

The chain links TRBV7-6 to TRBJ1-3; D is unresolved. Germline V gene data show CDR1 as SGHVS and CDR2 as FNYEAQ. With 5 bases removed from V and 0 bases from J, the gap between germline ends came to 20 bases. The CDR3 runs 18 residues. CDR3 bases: TGTGCCAGCAGCCCCCGAGCCCCGACTGCCTTCTCTGGAAACACCATATATTTT. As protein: CASSPRAPTAFSGNTIYF.

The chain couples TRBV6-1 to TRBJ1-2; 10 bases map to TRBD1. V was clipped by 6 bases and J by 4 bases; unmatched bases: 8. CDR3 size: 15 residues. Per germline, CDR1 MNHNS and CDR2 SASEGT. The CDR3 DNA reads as TGTGCCAGCAGGATAGGGACAGGGGAAGGCTATGGCTACACCTTC. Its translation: CASRIGTGEGYGYTF.

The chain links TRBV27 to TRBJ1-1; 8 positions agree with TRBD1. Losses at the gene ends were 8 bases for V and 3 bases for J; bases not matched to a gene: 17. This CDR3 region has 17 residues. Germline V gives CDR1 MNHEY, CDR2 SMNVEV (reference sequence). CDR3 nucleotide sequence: TGTGCCAGCGCCGAGAACAGGGGGTATTTCCAGGACACTGAAGCTTTCTTT. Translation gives CASAENRGYFQDTEAFF.

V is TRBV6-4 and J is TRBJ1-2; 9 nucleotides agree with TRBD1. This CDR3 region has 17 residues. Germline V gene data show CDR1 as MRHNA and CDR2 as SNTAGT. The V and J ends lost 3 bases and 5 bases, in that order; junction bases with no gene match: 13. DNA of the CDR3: TGTGCCAGCAGTGAGCCCCTCGGGGACAGGGCCTTATATGGCTACACCTTC. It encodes CASSEPLGDRALYGYTF.

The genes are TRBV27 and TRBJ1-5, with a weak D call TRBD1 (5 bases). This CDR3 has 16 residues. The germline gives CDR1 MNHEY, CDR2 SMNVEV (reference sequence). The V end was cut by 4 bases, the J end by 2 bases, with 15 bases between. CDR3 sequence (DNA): TGTGCCAGCAGTTCCCGACTGGGGGAGGGCAATCAGCCCCAGCATTTT. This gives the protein CASSSRLGEGNQPQHF.

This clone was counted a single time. CDR3 residues: CASSLSWQGNSPLHF. The CDR3 DNA reads as TGTGCCAGCAGCTTATCGTGGCAAGGTAATTCACCCCTCCACTTT. This rearrangement joins TRBV7-9 to TRBJ1-6; no firm D call. Trimming pared 2 bases from V and 6 bases from J, leaving 11 bases between. This CDR3 is built from 15 residues. CDR1 is SEHNR, CDR2 FQNEAQ, per germline (reference sequence).

The CDR3 DNA reads TGTGCCAGCGGAAGCCATACCTCTAGCGGGGGGTCCAGAGATACGCAGTATTTT. It specifies CASGSHTSSGGSRDTQYF. This chain connects TRBV2 to TRBJ2-3; 11 nucleotides line up with TRBD2. Trimming at V came to 8 bases and at J to 5 bases, leaving 18 bases not matched to a gene. Germline V gives CDR1 SNHLY, CDR2 FYNNEI. The CDR3 consists of 18 residues.

For the CDR3, the DNA is TGTGCCAGCAGCCCAACGGCAGGGAACTATGGCTACACCTTC. Translating it yields CASSPTAGNYGYTF. This chain joins TRBV7-9 and TRBJ1-2; D may be TRBD1 (5 bases). The germline V gene encodes CDR1 SEHNR and CDR2 FQNEAQ (reference sequence). The CDR3 runs 14 residues. V was clipped by 5 bases and J by 2 bases, with 12 bases between them.

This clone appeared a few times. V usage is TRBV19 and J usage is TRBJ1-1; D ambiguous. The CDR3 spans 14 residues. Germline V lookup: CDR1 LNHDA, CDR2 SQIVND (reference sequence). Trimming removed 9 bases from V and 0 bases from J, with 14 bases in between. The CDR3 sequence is CASTLQHLNTEAFF. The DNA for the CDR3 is TGTGCCAGCACACTACAGCATTTGAACACTGAAGCTTTCTTT. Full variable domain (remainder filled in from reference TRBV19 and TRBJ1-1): DGGITQSPKYLFRKEGQNVTLSCEQNLNHDAMYWYRQDPGQGLRLIYYSQIVNDFQKGDIAEGYSVSREKKESFPLTVTSAQKNPTAFYLCASTLQHLNTEAFFGQGTRLTVV.

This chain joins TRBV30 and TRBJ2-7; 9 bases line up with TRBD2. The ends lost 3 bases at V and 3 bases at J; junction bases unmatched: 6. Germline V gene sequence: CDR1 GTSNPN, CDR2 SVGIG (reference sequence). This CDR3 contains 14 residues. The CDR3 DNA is TGTGCCTGGAGCGCCGGACTAGCGTACTACGAGCAGTACTTC. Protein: CAWSAGLAYYEQYF. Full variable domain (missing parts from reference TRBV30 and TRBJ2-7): SQTIHQWPATLVQPVGSPLSLECTVEGTSNPNLYWYRQAAGRGLQLLFYSVGIGQISSEVPQNLSASRPQDRQFILSSKKLLLSDSGFYLCAWSAGLAYYEQYFGPGTRLTVT.

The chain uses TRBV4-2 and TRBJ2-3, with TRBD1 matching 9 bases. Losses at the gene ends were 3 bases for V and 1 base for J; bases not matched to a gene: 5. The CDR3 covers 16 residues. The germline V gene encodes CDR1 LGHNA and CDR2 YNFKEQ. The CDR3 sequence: CASSQRQGVGTDTQYF. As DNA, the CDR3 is TGTGCCAGCAGCCAGCGACAGGGGGTAGGCACAGATACGCAGTATTTT.

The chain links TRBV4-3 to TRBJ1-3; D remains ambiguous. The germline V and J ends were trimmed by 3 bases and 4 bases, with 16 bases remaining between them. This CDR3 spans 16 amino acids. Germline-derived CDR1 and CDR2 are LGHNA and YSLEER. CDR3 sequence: CASSQALGSYGNTIYF. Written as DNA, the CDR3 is TGCGCCAGCAGCCAGGCTCTGGGGAGCTACGGAAACACCATATATTTT.

The CDR3 is CASSDSGTYEQYF. CDR3 sequence (DNA): TGTGCCAGCAGTGATAGCGGGACTTATGAGCAGTACTTC. The rearrangement uses TRBV2 and TRBJ2-7; TRBD2 aligns across 8 bases. From germline, CDR1 is SNHLY and CDR2 FYNNEI. The V gene end was trimmed by 3 bases and the J gene end by 7 bases; junction bases not matched to a gene: 5. The CDR3 has 13 amino acids.

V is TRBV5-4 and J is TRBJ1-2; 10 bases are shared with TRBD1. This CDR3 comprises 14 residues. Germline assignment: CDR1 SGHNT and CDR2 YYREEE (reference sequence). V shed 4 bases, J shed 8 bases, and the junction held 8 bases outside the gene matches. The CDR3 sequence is CASSLTGGARGYTF. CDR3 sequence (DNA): TGTGCCAGCAGCCTGACAGGGGGCGCGAGGGGCTACACCTTC.

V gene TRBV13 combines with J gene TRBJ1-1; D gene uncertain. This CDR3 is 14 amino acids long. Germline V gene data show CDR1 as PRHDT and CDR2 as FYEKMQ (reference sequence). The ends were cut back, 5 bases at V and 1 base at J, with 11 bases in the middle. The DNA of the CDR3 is TGTGCCAGCAGCCCTCTCCACGGGAACACTGAAGCTTTCTTT. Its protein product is CASSPLHGNTEAFF.